This T cell receptor beta chain was profiled in a study of cytomegalovirus exposure and HLA in healthy donors. Background on the study: Early released data had tens of millions of unique TCRs, all coming from HLA-typed donors. Regarding the study as a whole: The records held CMV serostatus as the only immune exposure information. The classifier reportedly diagnosed cytomegalovirus status with high specificity and sensitivity.

Points on this clone: Its antigen remains unidentified.

The PCR made use of 60 Vbeta and 13 Jbeta primers. Authors' analysis steps: Some 9.9 million of some 80 million unique TCR beta chains were shared, per a later count. Generated by immunoSEQ multiplex PCR, the TCRdb table keeps only in-frame clones and is missing some. V, J and clone size are taken as reported in that table, and D and trimming were inferred from the DNA itself. Of 150,000 or so clones listed, roughly 80% are singletons. Per the germline V gene, CDR1 is LGHNT and CDR2 is FRNRAP. V was pared by 7 bases and J by 0 bases, with 13 bases between. CDR3 length equals 15 residues. This chain links TRBV12-5 with TRBJ1-5; the D is unclear. The sample was PBMCs. This TCR derives from a man in his forties in good health and CMV-seropositive. As DNA, the CDR3 is TGTGCTAGTGCCCCGGTGGGCCCTAGCAATCAGCCCCAGCATTTT. Translated: CASAPVGPSNQPQHF.